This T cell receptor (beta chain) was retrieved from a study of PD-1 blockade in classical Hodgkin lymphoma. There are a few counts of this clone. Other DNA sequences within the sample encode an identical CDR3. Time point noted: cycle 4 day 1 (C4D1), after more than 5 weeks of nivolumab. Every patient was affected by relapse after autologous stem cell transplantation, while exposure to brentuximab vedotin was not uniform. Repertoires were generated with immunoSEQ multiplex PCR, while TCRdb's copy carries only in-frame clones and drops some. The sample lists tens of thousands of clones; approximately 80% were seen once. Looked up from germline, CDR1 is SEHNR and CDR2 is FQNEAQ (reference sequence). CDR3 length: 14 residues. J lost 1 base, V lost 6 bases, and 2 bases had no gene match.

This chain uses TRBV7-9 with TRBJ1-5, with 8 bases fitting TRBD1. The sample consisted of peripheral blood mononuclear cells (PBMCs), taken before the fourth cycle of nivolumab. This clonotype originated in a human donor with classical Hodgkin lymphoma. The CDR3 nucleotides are TGTGCCAGCAGTCGGACAGGGAGCAATCAGCCCCAGCATTTT. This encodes CASSRTGSNQPQHF.